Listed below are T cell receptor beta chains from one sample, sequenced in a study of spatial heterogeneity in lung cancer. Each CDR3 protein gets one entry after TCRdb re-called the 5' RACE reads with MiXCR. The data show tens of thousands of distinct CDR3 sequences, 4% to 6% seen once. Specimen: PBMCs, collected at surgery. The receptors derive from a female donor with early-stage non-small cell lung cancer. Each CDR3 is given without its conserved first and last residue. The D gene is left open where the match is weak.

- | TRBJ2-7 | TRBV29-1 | SVELYSYEQY
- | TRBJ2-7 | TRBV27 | ASSSLLFGRRSSYEQY
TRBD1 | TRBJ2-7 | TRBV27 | ASSSPYRGHNEQY
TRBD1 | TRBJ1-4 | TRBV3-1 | ASSQKTGVLEKLF
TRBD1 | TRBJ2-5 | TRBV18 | ASSPRDRPVGETQY
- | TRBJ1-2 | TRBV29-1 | SVGWPRRRSYGYT
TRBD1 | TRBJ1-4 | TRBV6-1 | ASSEESGTGGEKLF
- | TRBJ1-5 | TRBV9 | ASSVEDGNQPQH
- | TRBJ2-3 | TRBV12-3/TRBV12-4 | ASRTILEGVSDTQY
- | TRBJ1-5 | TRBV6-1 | ASSERQRFSNQPQH
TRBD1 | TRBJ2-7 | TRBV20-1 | SAYDRGGYEQY
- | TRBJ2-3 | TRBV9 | ASSPDLDTQY
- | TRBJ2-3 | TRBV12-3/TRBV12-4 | ASSLAKRAGYLDTQY
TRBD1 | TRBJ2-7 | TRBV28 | ASRLGQGVYEQY
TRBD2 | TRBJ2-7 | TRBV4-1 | ASSQARGGLAASYEQY
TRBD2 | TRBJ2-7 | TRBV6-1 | ASSELAGFYEQY
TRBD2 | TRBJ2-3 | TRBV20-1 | SASGTSSGTDTQY
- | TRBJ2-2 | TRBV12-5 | ASGLANTGELF
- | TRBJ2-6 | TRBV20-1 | SARGQGSGANVLT
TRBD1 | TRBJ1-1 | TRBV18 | ASSRGADRAPRAEAF
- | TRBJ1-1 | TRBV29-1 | SVAAGALNTEAF
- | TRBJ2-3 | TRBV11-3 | ASSLGSSTDTQY
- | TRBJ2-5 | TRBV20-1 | SASTGTSEETQY
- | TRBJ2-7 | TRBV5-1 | ASSPDNSYEQY
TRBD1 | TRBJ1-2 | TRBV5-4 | ASSQDREGNYGYT
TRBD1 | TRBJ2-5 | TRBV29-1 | SVEVRGLKETQY
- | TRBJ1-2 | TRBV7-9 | ASSFDRSSYT
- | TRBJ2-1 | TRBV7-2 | ASSLDTYEQF
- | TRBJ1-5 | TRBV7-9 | ASSQDGGRGQPQH
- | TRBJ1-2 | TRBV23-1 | ASSQCRAGPNYGYT
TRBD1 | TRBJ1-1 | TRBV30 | AWRQGGNTEAF
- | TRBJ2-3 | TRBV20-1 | SAVTGALTDTQY
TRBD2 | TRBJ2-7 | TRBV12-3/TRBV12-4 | ASSPGGRLANEQY
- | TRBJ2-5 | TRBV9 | ASSVAGTTRETQY